This entry concerns a single T cell receptor beta chain. Its recognized antigen is unknown. Base qualities were left out, and no much larger clone turns up one base away. The Miltenyi Naive CD4+ T Cell Isolation kit was used to purify naive CD4+ T cells, and CD25 microbeads were used to remove Tregs. Tregs, naive and memory CD4+ T cells from tumor, blood and ipsilateral draining lymph nodes of 4 or 5 breast cancer patients underwent full-length TCR alpha and beta sequencing. Tumor tissue and lymph nodes obtained by ipsilateral axillary dissection were perfused with PBS, cut into small pieces and digested using collagenase I and hyaluronidase. FACS confirmed that the sorted cell populations were more than 90% pure. These data are taken from a study (dated by TCRdb to between 2014 and 2016). Regarding the research as a whole: Whether tumor-infiltrating Tregs in breast cancer are recruited from blood Tregs or converted in situ from other CD4+ T cell subsets was tested. The paper's findings and limits, for the study overall: Rather than covering whole repertoires, validation in the larger cohort was restricted to a single TCR beta V-J rearrangement. The greatest overlap of tumor-infiltrating Treg TCR alpha and beta sequences was observed with tumor naive CD4+ T cells, followed by blood naive CD4+ T cells. The TCR gene usage of tumor memory CD4+ T cells clustered together with blood and lymph node memory CD4+ cells and with lymph node naive CD4+ cells.

Full-length TCR variable regions were amplified by 5' RACE PCR with constant-region reverse primers, and semi-nested PCR with Nested Universal Primer A was subsequently performed. The ReliaPrep RNA Cell Miniprep System was used to extract total RNA, which was then reverse transcribed into 5'RACE-ready cDNA with the SMARTer RACE 5'/3' Kit. Multiplex adaptors were used to barcode full-length TCR alpha and beta libraries, and the barcoded libraries were sequenced on an Illumina MiSeq. For the original study's pipeline: Sequencing data were pooled across the five patients for each of nine subset-tissue groups and compared by unsupervised clustering of TCR gene usage. The Morisita-Horn index, with shared sequences weighted by their contribution to each repertoire, was used to calculate repertoire similarity. TCRdb passed the public sequencing reads through fastp at Q25 and MiXCR, retaining productive beta sequences. Here each entry gathers all rows of one CDR3 protein and keeps the most common genes and DNA. The V and J calls were not made by the authors but by TCRdb's processing. Counted in this sample were over 55,000 distinct CDR3 sequences; nearly 30% of them appeared once. 2% to 2.5% of the sample belongs to the ten largest clones.

Ends trimmed: V by 8 bases, J by 0 bases; bases unmatched to a gene: 10. CDR1 and CDR2, looked up from the germline V gene, are ENHRY and SYGVKD. CDR3 length: 16 amino acids, cysteine to phenylalanine. Just the 48-base CDR3 DNA is kept, in frame starting at base 1. Sequencing used tumor-infiltrating naive CD4+ T cells sorted from the breast tumor. What this sample's cell subset or site label stands for: naive CD4+ T cells, CD4+CD45RA+CD25-. The rearrangement combines TRBV10-3 with TRBJ2-1, with 7 bases in between that match TRBD2. The TCR comes from a female donor with breast cancer. The nucleotide sequence is TGTGCCATCGGTGGGGGGGGTATTCTCTCCTACAATGAGCAGTTCTTC. The translation is CAIGGGGILSYNEQFF.